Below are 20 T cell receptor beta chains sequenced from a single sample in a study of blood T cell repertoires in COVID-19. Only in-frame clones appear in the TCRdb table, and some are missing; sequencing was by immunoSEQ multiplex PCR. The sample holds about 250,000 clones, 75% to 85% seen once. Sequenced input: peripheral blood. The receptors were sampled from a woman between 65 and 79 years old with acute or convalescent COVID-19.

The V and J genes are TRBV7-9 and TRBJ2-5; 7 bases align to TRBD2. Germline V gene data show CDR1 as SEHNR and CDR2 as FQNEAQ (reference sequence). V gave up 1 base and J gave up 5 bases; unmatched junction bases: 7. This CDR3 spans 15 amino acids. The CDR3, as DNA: TGTGCCAGCAGCTTAGGCGGGGGAAATTGGGAGACCCAGTACTTC. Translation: CASSLGGGNWETQYF.

CDR3 loop: CASSRAGELFF. CDR3 sequence (DNA): TGTGCCAGCAGCCGTGCCGGGGAGCTGTTTTTT. The rearrangement uses TRBV7-2 and TRBJ2-2, with D hard to call. Germline values: CDR1 SGHTA, CDR2 FQGNSA. The CDR3 spans 11 residues. Trimming cost V 5 bases and J 6 bases, with 4 bases left between them.

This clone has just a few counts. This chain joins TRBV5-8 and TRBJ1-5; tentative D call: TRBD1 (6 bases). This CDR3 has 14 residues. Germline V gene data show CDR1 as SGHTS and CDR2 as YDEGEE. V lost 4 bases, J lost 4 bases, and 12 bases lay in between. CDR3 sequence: CASSDTGLNQPQHF. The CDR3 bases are TGTGCCAGCAGCGACACAGGGTTGAATCAGCCCCAGCATTTT. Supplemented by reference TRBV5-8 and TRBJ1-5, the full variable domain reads EAGVTQSPTHLIKTRGQQATLRCSPISGHTSVYWYQQALGLGLQFLLWYDEGEERNRGNFPPRFSGRQFPNYSSELNVNALELEDSALYLCASSDTGLNQPQHFGDGTRLSIL.

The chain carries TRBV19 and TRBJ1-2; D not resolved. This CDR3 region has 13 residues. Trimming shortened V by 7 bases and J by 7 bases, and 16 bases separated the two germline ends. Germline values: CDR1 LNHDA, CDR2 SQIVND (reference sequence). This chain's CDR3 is CASTPVAYSGYTF. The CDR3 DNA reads TGTGCCAGTACCCCGGTAGCGTATAGTGGCTACACCTTC.

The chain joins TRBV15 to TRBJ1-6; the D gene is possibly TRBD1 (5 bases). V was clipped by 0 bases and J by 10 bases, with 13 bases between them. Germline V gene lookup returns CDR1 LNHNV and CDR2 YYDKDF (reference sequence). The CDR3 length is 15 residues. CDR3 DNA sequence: TGTGCCACCAGCAGAGAAATGGGACTTCAGTCACCCCTCCACTTT. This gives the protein CATSREMGLQSPLHF.

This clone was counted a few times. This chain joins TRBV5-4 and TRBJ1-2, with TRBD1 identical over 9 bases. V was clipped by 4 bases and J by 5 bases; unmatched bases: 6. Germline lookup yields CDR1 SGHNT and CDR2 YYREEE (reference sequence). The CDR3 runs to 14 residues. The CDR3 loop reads CASSLDRGRYGYTF. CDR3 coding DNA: TGTGCCAGCAGCCTGGACAGGGGTCGGTATGGCTACACCTTC.

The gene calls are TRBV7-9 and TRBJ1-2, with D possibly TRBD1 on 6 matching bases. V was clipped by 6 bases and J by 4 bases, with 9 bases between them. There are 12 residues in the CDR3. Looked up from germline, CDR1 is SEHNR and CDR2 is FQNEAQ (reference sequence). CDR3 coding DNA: TGTGCCAGCAGAGGGGGTAGCTATGGCTACACCTTC. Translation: CASRGGSYGYTF.

CDR3 amino acids: CASTQDRGNTGELFF. CDR3 bases: TGTGCCAGTACCCAGGACAGGGGGAACACCGGGGAGCTGTTTTTT. The chain is built from TRBV19 and TRBJ2-2; 9 nucleotides agree with TRBD1. CDR3 length: 15 amino acids. Germline V gene lookup returns CDR1 LNHDA and CDR2 SQIVND (reference sequence). Trimming removed 7 bases from V and 1 base from J; junction bases left unmatched: 4.

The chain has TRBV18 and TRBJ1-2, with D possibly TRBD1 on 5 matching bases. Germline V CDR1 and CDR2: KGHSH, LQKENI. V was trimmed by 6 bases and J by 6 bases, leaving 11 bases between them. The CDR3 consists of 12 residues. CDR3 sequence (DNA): TGTGCCAGCTCGGAAAGCAGGGATGGCTACACCTTC. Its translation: CASSESRDGYTF.

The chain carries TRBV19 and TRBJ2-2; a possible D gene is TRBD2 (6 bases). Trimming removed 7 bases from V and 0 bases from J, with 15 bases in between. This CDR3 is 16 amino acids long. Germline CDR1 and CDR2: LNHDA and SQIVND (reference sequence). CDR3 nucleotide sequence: TGTGCCAGTACCTATCTCTGGGGGGCGAACACCGGGGAGCTGTTTTTT. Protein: CASTYLWGANTGELFF.

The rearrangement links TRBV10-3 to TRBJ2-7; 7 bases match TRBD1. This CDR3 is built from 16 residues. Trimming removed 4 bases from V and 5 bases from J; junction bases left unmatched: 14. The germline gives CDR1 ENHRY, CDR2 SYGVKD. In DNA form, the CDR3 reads TGTGCCATCAGTGGGGGACAGCGAGGCCCATCTAACGAGCAGTACTTC. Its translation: CAISGGQRGPSNEQYF.

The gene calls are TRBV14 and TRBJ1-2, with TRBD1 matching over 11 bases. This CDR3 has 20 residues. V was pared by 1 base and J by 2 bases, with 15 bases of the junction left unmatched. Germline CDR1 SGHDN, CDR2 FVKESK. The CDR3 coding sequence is TGTGCCAGCAGCCAAGGAGGTTTGTGGGGACAGGGGGTTTTCAACTATGGCTACACCTTC. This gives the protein CASSQGGLWGQGVFNYGYTF.

The CDR3 region has the DNA TGCGCCAGCAGCGATATCGGACTAGCGGGGAGAGGGGAGCAGTTCTTC. It yields the protein CASSDIGLAGRGEQFF. This chain joins TRBV10-1 and TRBJ2-1; 12 positions match TRBD2. The J segment lost 10 bases and the V segment lost 6 bases, leaving 13 bases of the junction unmatched. Germline CDR1 and CDR2: WNHNN and SYGVQD (reference sequence). The CDR3 is 16 amino acids.

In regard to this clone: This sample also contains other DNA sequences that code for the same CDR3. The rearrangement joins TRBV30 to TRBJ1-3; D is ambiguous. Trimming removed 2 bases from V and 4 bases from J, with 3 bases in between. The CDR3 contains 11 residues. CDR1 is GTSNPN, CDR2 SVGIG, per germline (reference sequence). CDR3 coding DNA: TGTGCCTGGAGTCTCGGAAACACCATATATTTT. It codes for CAWSLGNTIYF.

The CDR3 region is CASSLSGQGAFQPQHF. DNA of the CDR3: TGTGCCAGCAGCTTGTCTGGACAGGGGGCATTTCAGCCCCAGCATTTT. This chain uses TRBV7-9 with TRBJ1-5; 11 positions agree with TRBD1. This CDR3 contains 16 residues. Germline CDR1 reads SEHNR; CDR2 reads FQNEAQ (reference sequence). J lost 6 bases, V lost 3 bases, and 7 bases had no gene match. The complete variable domain, with remaining parts taken from reference TRBV7-9 and TRBJ1-5, reads DTGVSQNPRHKITKRGQNVTFRCDPISEHNRLYWYRQTLGQGPEFLTYFQNEAQLEKSRLLSDRFSAERPKGSFSTLEIQRTEQGDSAMYLCASSLSGQGAFQPQHFGDGTRLSIL.

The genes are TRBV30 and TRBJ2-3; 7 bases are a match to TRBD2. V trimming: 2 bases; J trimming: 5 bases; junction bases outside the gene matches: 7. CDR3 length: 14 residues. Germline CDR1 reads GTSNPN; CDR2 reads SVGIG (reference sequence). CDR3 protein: CAWSRESGVDTQYF. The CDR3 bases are TGTGCCTGGAGTCGGGAGAGCGGGGTAGATACGCAGTATTTT.

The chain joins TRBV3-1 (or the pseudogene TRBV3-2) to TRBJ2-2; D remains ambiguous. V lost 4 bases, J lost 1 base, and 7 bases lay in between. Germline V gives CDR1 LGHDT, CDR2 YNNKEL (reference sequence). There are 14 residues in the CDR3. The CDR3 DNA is TGTGCCAGCAGCCGAGGAATGAACACCGGGGAGCTGTTTTTT. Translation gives CASSRGMNTGELFF.

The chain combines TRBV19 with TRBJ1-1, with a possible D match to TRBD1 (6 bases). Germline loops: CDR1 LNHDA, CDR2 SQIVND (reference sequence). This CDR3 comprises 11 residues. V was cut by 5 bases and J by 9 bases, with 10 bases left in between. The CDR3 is CASSVTGKAFF. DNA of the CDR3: TGTGCCAGTAGTGTTACAGGGAAAGCTTTCTTT.

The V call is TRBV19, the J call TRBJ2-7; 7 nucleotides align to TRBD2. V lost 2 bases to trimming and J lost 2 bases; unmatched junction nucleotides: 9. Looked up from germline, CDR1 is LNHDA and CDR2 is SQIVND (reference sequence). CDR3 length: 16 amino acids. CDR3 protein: CASSIKSSGGTYEQYF. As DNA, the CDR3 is TGTGCCAGTAGTATAAAATCTAGCGGCGGAACCTACGAGCAGTACTTC.

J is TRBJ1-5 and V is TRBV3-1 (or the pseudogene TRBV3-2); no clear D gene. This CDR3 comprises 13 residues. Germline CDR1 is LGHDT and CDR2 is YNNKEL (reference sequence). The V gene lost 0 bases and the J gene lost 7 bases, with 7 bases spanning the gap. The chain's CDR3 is CASSQDYAQPQHF. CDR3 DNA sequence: TGTGCCAGCAGCCAAGATTACGCGCAGCCCCAGCATTTT.